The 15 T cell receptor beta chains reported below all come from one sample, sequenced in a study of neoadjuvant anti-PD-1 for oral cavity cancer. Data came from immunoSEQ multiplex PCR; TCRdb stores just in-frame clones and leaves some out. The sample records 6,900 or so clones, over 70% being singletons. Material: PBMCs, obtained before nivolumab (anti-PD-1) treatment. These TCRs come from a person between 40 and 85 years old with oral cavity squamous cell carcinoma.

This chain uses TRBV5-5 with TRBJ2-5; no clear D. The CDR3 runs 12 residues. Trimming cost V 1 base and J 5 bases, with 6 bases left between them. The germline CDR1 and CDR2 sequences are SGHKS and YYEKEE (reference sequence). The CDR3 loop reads CASSLIAETQYF. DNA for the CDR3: TGTGCCAGCAGCTTGATTGCGGAGACCCAGTACTTC.

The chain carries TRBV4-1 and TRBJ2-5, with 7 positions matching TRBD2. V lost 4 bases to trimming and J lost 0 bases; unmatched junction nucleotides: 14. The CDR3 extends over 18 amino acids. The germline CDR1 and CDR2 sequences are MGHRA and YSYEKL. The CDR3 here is CASSPLGSTSRYQETQYF. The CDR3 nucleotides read TGCGCCAGCAGCCCGTTGGGATCGACTAGCCGGTACCAAGAGACCCAGTACTTC.

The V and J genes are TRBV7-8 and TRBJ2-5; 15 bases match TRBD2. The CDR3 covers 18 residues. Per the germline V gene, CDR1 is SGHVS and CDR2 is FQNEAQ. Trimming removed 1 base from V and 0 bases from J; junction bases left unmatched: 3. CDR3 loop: CASSLGTSGGEYQETQYF. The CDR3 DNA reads TGTGCCAGCAGCTTAGGGACTAGCGGGGGGGAGTACCAAGAGACCCAGTACTTC.

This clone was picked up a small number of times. CDR3 protein: CASSQQGSNTGELFF. CDR3 coding DNA: TGTGCCAGCAGCCAACAGGGCTCGAACACCGGGGAGCTGTTTTTT. The gene calls are TRBV14 and TRBJ2-2, with D tentatively TRBD1 (5 bases). The CDR3 totals 15 residues. The germline V gene encodes CDR1 SGHDN and CDR2 FVKESK. V was trimmed by 2 bases and J by 0 bases, leaving 7 bases between them.

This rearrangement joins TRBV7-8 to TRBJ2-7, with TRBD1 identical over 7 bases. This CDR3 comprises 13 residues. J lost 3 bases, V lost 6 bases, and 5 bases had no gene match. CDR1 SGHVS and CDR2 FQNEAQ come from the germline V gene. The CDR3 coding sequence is TGTGCCAGCAGTTGGGACAGCCTCTACGAGCAGTACTTC. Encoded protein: CASSWDSLYEQYF.

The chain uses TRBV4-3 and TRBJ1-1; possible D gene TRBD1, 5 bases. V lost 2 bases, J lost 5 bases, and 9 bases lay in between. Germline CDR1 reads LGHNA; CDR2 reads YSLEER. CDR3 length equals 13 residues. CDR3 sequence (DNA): TGCGCCAGCAGCCAAACCACAGGAACTGAAGCTTTCTTT. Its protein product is CASSQTTGTEAFF.

This CDR3 reads CASTPAGETRGEKLFF. The CDR3 DNA is TGTGCCAGTACCCCGGCTGGCGAGACACGGGGCGAAAAACTGTTTTTT. The rearrangement uses TRBV19 and TRBJ1-4; D might be TRBD1 (5 bases). Looked up from germline, CDR1 is LNHDA and CDR2 is SQIVND (reference sequence). Trimming shortened V by 7 bases and J by 8 bases, and 23 bases separated the two germline ends. The length of the CDR3 is 16 residues.

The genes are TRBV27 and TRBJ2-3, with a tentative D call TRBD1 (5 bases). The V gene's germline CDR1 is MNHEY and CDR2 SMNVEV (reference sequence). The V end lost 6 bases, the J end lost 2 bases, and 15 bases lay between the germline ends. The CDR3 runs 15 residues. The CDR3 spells CASRPSRANTDTQYF. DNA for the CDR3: TGTGCCAGCAGGCCCTCCAGGGCAAACACAGATACGCAGTATTTT.

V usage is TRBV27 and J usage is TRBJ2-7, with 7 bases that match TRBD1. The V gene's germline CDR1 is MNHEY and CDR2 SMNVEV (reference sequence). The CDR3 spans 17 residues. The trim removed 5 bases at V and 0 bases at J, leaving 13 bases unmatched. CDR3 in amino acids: CASSLLAPRGISYEQYF. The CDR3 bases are TGTGCCAGCAGTCTACTCGCCCCCAGGGGGATCTCCTACGAGCAGTACTTC.

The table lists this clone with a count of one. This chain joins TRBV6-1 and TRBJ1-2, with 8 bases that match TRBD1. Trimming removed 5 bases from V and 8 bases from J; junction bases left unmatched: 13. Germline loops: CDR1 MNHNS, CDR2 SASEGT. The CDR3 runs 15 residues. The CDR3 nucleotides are TGTGCCAGCAGTCCCGGGACAGGAGGGTCCGAGGGCTACACCTTC. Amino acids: CASSPGTGGSEGYTF.

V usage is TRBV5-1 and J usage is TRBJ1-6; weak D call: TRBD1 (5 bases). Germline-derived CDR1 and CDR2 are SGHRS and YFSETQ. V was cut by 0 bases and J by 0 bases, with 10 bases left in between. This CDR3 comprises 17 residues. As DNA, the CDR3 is TGCGCCAGCAGCTTGGCCGGGGGGGGCTCCTATAATTCACCCCTCCACTTT. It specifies CASSLAGGGSYNSPLHF.

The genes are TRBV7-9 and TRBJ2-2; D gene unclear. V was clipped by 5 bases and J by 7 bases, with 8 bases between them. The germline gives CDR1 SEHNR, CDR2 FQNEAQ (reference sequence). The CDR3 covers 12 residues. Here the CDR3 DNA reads TGTGCCAGCAGCCTCGATGGCGGGGAGCTGTTTTTT. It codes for CASSLDGGELFF.

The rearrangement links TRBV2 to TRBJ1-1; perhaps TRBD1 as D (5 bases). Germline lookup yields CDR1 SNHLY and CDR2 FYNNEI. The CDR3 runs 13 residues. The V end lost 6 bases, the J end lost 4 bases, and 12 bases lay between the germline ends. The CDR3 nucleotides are TGTGCCAGCAGAGTTCAGGGCGTCACTGAAGCTTTCTTT. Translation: CASRVQGVTEAFF.

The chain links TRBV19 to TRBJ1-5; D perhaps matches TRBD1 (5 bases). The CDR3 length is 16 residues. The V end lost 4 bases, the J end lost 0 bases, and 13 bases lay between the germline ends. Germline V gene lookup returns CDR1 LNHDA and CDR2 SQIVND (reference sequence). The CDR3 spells CASSRARDYSNQPQHF. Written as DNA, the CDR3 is TGTGCCAGTAGTAGGGCGAGGGACTATAGCAATCAGCCCCAGCATTTT.

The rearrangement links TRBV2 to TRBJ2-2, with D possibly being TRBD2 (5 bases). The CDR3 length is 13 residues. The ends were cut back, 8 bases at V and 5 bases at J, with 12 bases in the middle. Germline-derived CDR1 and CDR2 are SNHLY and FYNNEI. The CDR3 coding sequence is TGTGCCAGCGGTGGCCGAGGGACCGGGGAGCTGTTTTTT. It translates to CASGGRGTGELFF.